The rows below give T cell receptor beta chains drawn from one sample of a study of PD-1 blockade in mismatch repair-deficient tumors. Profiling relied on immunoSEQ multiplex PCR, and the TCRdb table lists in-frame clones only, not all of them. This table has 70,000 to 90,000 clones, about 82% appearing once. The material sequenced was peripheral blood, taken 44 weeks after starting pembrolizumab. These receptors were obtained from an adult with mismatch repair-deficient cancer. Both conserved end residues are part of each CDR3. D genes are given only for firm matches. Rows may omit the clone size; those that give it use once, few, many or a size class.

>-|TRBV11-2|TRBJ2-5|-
TGTGCCAGCAGCGCTACTGGGGCGAAGGGTCAAGGGCAAGAGACCCAGTACTTC
CASSATGAKGQGQETQYF
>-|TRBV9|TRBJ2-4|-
TGTGCCAGCAGCGAGTCTGGAGGCAAAAACATTCAGTACTTC
CASSESGGKNIQYF
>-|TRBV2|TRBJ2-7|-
TGTGCCAGCAGTGAGGACAGTTCGTACTACGAGCAGTACTTC
CASSEDSSYYEQYF
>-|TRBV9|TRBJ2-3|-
TGTGCCAGCAGCGCCAGTGGGGCAGGGAGGCGAGCAGATACGCAGTATTTT
CASSASGAGRRADTQYF
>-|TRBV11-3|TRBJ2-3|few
TGTGCCAGCAGTTCGAGGGGTTCAGGGCCTGGGGATACGCAGTATTTT
CASSSRGSGPGDTQYF
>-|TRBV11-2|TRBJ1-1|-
TGTGCCAGCAGCTTAGGTTGGGTAAGTCCAGCTGGGAACGCTGAAGCTTTCTTT
CASSLGWVSPAGNAEAFF
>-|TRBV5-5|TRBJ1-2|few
TGTGCCAGCAGCCCCGGGACGGTTTATGGCTACACCTTC
CASSPGTVYGYTF
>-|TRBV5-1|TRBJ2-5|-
TGCGCCAGCAGTGTGCTGGACAGTTTTCAAGAGACCCAGTACTTC
CASSVLDSFQETQYF
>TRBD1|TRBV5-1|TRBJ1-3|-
TGCGCCAGCAGCCCCGGGACAGGGGGAAACACCATATATTTT
CASSPGTGGNTIYF
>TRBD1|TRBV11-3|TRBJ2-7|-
TGTGCCAGCAGCCCAGGGGGCGGAATTTACGAGCAGTACTTC
CASSPGGGIYEQYF
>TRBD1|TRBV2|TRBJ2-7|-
TGTGCCAGCAGTGCCTCGGACAGGGGAACCTACGAGCAGTACTTC
CASSASDRGTYEQYF
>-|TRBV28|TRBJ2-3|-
TGTGCCAGCAGTTTATTATGGTCCCAAACAGATACGCAGTATTTT
CASSLLWSQTDTQYF
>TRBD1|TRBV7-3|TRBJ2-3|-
TGTGCCAGCAGCTTATCAGGGGGTACGCAGTATTTT
CASSLSGGTQYF
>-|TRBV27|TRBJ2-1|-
TGTGCCAGCAGACCTCTACCCGACAATGAGCAGTTCTTC
CASRPLPDNEQFF
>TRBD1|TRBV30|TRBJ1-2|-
TGTGCCTGGAGGCGGGACAGGGGACGATCTAACTATGGCTACACCTTC
CAWRRDRGRSNYGYTF
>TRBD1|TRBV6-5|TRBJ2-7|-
TGTGCCAGCAGCTGGGGGACAGTCTCCTACGAGCAGTACTTC
CASSWGTVSYEQYF
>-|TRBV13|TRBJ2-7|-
TGTGCCAGCAGCTTAGTACGGGCGGCTTCCTACGAGCAGTACTTC
CASSLVRAASYEQYF
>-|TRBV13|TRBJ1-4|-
TGTGCCAGCAGCTTAGGCAGGGTTGTGAGTGAAAAACTGTTTTTT
CASSLGRVVSEKLFF
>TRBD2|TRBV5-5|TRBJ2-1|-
TGTGCCAGCAGCCGTACGACTAGCGGGAGTTTTAGTGAGCAGTTCTTC
CASSRTTSGSFSEQFF
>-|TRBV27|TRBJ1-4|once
TGTGCCAGCAGTTATCTGGGTAGGGGCGCCAATGAAAAACTGTTTTTT
CASSYLGRGANEKLFF
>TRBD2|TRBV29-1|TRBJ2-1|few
TGCAGCCTTCAGCGGGATAGCTCGGCTGAGCAGTTCTTC
CSLQRDSSAEQFF
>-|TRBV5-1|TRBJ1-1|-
TGCGCCAGCACCCCGGAGGGAGGGGGAAACACTGAAGCTTTCTTT
CASTPEGGGNTEAFF
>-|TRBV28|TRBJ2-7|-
TGTGCCAGCAGTTTAGGGAATCCGGGGGTGCAGTACTTC
CASSLGNPGVQYF
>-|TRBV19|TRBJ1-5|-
TGTGCCAGTAGTATCACGGGGGATCAGCCCCAGCATTTT
CASSITGDQPQHF
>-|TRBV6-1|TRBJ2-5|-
TGTGCCAGCAATTGGGACTTGGAGACCCAGTACTTC
CASNWDLETQYF
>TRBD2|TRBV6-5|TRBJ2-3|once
TGTGCCAGCAGTTACTTGGGGACTAGCGAGGATACGCAGTATTTT
CASSYLGTSEDTQYF
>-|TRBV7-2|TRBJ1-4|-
TGTGCCAGCAGCTTAATGGATGTAGCTAATGAAAAACTGTTTTTT
CASSLMDVANEKLFF
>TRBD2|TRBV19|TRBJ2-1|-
TGTGCCAGTAGTGGACTAGCGGGAGCCGATAATGAGCAGTTCTTC
CASSGLAGADNEQFF
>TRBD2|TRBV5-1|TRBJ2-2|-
TGCGCCAGCAGTCCGGGACTAGCGGGAGGGAACACCGGGGAGCTGTTTTTT
CASSPGLAGGNTGELFF